This T cell receptor (beta chain) was obtained from a study of tumour-infiltrating T cells in Burkitt lymphoma. Study-level information: Survival, overall and progression-free, tracked with productive clonality.

CDR3 length: 14 residues. V was clipped by 6 bases and J by 4 bases; unmatched bases: 6. Germline V lookup: CDR1 MDHEN, CDR2 SYDVKM. The method was immunoSEQ multiplex PCR; TCRdb's version includes in-frame clones alone and lacks a portion of them. The repertoire holds roughly 9,200 clones, with approximately 65% as singletons. The sequenced material came from tumor tissue. This TCR came from a human donor with diffuse large B-cell lymphoma. This chain uses TRBV28 with TRBJ1-3; 7 bases are shared with TRBD1. CDR3 loop: CASRGTGVGNTIYF. For the CDR3, the DNA is TGTGCCAGCAGGGGAACAGGGGTAGGAAACACCATATATTTT. The variable domain in full, with the rest retrieved from reference TRBV28 and TRBJ1-3, is DVKVTQSSRYLVKRTGEKVFLECVQDMDHENMFWYRQDPGLGLRLIYFSYDVKMKEKGDIPEGYSVSREKKERFSLILESASTNQTSMYLCASRGTGVGNTIYFGEGSWLTVV.